The next 5 T cell receptor beta chains were all read from a single sample in a study of T cell responses to AZD1222 COVID-19 vaccine. Clones were sequenced by immunoSEQ multiplex PCR, and TCRdb holds only the in-frame ones, with some missing. The sample has 170,000 or so clones; 87% are singletons. The sequences come from peripheral blood, collected on day 0 of AZD1222 vaccination. The receptors come from an adult in good health.

V usage is TRBV6-5 and J usage is TRBJ1-1; D is unclear. CDR3 length: 14 residues. Trimming removed 3 bases at V and 6 bases at J, with 14 bases between. Germline V gene data show CDR1 as MNHEY and CDR2 as SVGAGI. The CDR3 bases are TGTGCCAGCAGTTATTCCGGCCCCCCTGCTGAAGCTTTCTTT. Residues: CASSYSGPPAEAFF.

This clone has a single count. The rearrangement uses TRBV6-5 and TRBJ2-2; 7 nucleotides match TRBD2. This CDR3 comprises 15 residues. J lost 7 bases, V lost 8 bases, and 13 bases had no gene match. Germline CDR1 and CDR2: MNHEY and SVGAGI. The CDR3 protein is CASLEAGAPIGELFF. CDR3 in DNA: TGTGCCAGCTTGGAGGCGGGAGCCCCTATCGGGGAGCTGTTTTTT.

V usage is TRBV9 and J usage is TRBJ1-4; TRBD1 is a possible D gene (5 bases). The V gene lost 3 bases and the J gene lost 8 bases, with 11 bases spanning the gap. Germline V gives CDR1 SGDLS, CDR2 YYNGEE. The CDR3 consists of 13 residues. The DNA for the CDR3 is TGTGCCAGCAGCGGGGGCCAAACAGAAAAACTGTTTTTT. The encoded protein is CASSGGQTEKLFF.

The rearrangement joins TRBV6-5 to TRBJ1-3; D is ambiguous. The V end was cut by 5 bases, the J end by 0 bases, with 11 bases between. The CDR3 has 15 residues. The germline gives CDR1 MNHEY, CDR2 SVGAGI. The CDR3 reads CASSRLRDSGNTIYF. The CDR3 region has the DNA TGTGCCAGCAGTAGACTCCGGGACTCTGGAAACACCATATATTTT.

The rearrangement links TRBV30 to TRBJ1-5; tentatively, D is TRBD1 (6 bases). Germline loops: CDR1 GTSNPN, CDR2 SVGIG (reference sequence). Trimming took 5 bases from V and 2 from J, leaving 16 bases between them. The CDR3 has 15 amino acids. The CDR3 sequence: CAWAEQGGGNQPQHF. The DNA of the CDR3 is TGTGCCTGGGCAGAACAGGGAGGTGGCAATCAGCCCCAGCATTTT.